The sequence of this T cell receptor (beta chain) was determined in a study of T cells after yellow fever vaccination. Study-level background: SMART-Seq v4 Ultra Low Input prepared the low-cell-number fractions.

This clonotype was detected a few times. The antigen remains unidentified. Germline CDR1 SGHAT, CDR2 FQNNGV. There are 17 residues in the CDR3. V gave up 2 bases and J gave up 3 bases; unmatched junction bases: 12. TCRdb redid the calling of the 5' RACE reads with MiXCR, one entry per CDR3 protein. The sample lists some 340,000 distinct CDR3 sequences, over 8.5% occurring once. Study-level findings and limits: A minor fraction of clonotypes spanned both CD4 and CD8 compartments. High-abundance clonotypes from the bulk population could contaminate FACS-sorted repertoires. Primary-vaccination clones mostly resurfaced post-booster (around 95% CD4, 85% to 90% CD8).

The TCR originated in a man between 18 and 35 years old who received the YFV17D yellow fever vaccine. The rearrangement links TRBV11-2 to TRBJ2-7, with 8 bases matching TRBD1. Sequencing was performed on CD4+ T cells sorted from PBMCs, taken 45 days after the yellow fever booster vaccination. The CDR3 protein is CASSLIHSDRGSYEQYF. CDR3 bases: TGTGCCAGCAGCTTAATCCATTCAGACAGGGGCAGCTACGAGCAGTACTTC.